The rows below give T cell receptor beta chains drawn from one sample of a study of blood T cell repertoires in COVID-19. The data were produced by immunoSEQ multiplex PCR, yet TCRdb's version contains in-frame clones alone and is incomplete. Of around 250,000 clones in the sample, 86% were seen once. The sequenced sample consisted of peripheral blood. These receptors came from a man aged 60-69 years with acute or convalescent COVID-19. The CDR3 runs from the conserved cysteine through the conserved F or W. Each record gives: CDR3 length, V gene, CDR3 protein.

CDR3 length: 15; V gene: TRBV2; CDR3 protein: CASTRDTSSYNEQFF
CDR3 length: 14; V gene: TRBV6-5; CDR3 protein: CASSYVEGASEQYF
CDR3 length: 16; V gene: TRBV15; CDR3 protein: CATSRVPVDKNTEAFF
CDR3 length: 15; V gene: TRBV3-1/TRBV3-2; CDR3 protein: CASRQDGGVDTEAFF
CDR3 length: 14; V gene: TRBV9; CDR3 protein: CASSVASGGDTQYF
CDR3 length: 14; V gene: TRBV6-2/TRBV6-3; CDR3 protein: CASSYLATYNEQFF
CDR3 length: 15; V gene: TRBV6-1; CDR3 protein: CASSEFLAIPYEQYF
CDR3 length: 14; V gene: TRBV9; CDR3 protein: CASSVAGATGELFF
CDR3 length: 15; V gene: TRBV30; CDR3 protein: CAWSSLAGATGELFF
CDR3 length: 13; V gene: TRBV19; CDR3 protein: CASTSRGGQPQHF
CDR3 length: 16; V gene: TRBV7-2; CDR3 protein: CASSLVSGGNTGELFF
CDR3 length: 16; V gene: TRBV4-1; CDR3 protein: CASSQPARGPVYGYTF
CDR3 length: 15; V gene: TRBV28; CDR3 protein: CASSRTSGDYNEQFF
CDR3 length: 14; V gene: TRBV9; CDR3 protein: CASSQVGVAYGYTF
CDR3 length: 13; V gene: TRBV27; CDR3 protein: CASSTLQGQPQHF
CDR3 length: 14; V gene: TRBV7-2; CDR3 protein: CASSLSGGGTEAFF
CDR3 length: 15; V gene: TRBV9; CDR3 protein: CASSGGTGGNTEAFF
CDR3 length: 15; V gene: TRBV2; CDR3 protein: CASSELGTGGDGYTF
CDR3 length: 14; V gene: TRBV11-3; CDR3 protein: CASSLTLEGTEAFF
CDR3 length: 15; V gene: TRBV7-2; CDR3 protein: CASSLGRQMNTEAFF
CDR3 length: 15; V gene: TRBV7-2; CDR3 protein: CASSLRAGGTYEQYF
CDR3 length: 15; V gene: TRBV24-1; CDR3 protein: CATSDADRGGTEAFF
CDR3 length: 15; V gene: TRBV7-2; CDR3 protein: CASSLERREVDEQFF
CDR3 length: 13; V gene: TRBV12-3/TRBV12-4; CDR3 protein: CASSTGLYNEQFF
CDR3 length: 11; V gene: TRBV12-3/TRBV12-4; CDR3 protein: CASTINSPLHF
CDR3 length: 16; V gene: TRBV7-2; CDR3 protein: CASSLGVLSSSYEQYF
CDR3 length: 14; V gene: TRBV7-3; CDR3 protein: CASRNDRNTGELFF
CDR3 length: 14; V gene: TRBV5-4; CDR3 protein: CASRPLTGLTEAFF
CDR3 length: 15; V gene: TRBV6-5; CDR3 protein: CASKARQGISYEQYF
CDR3 length: 13; V gene: TRBV6-5; CDR3 protein: CASSLRRFYEQYF
CDR3 length: 14; V gene: TRBV2; CDR3 protein: CASTPEGSNYGYTF
CDR3 length: 15; V gene: TRBV7-2; CDR3 protein: CASSLERTSGNEQFF